These 6 T cell receptor beta chains originate from one sample sequenced in a study of CD8+ T cells in alopecia areata. Following extraction, RNA underwent reverse transcription to cDNA, which served as the sequencing template. The method was immunoSEQ multiplex PCR; TCRdb's version includes in-frame clones alone and lacks a portion of them. This table has fewer than 250,000 clones, 35% to 40% appearing once. The treatment denotes: oral pan-JAK inhibitor, 5-10 mg twice daily. Specimen: CD4+ T cells sorted from blood, collected at approximately week 30, from a patient treated with tofacitinib. These receptors originate from a human donor with alopecia areata.

This clone was seen a handful of times. The chain employs TRBV7-3 and TRBJ1-1; D not certain. The CDR3 length is 15 residues. Germline values: CDR1 SGHTA, CDR2 FQGTGA. V lost 4 bases, J lost 1 base, and 13 bases lay in between. In DNA form, the CDR3 reads TGTGCCAGCAGCTCCTCGGCCGTGGCGAACACTGAAGCTTTCTTT. Its protein product is CASSSSAVANTEAFF.

V and J are TRBV9 and TRBJ2-5; 9 bases are a match to TRBD1. Germline V gene data show CDR1 as SGDLS and CDR2 as YYNGEE. Germline trimming cut 4 bases from V and 2 bases from J; bases unmatched to any gene: 3. This CDR3 is 14 amino acids long. CDR3 sequence: CASSFGTGQETQYF. CDR3 DNA sequence: TGTGCCAGCAGCTTTGGGACAGGGCAAGAGACCCAGTACTTC.

The chain links TRBV2 to TRBJ1-2; D uncertain. CDR3 length: 14 amino acids. The V end lost 6 bases, the J end lost 6 bases, and 17 bases lay between the germline ends. Germline V gene lookup returns CDR1 SNHLY and CDR2 FYNNEI. CDR3 loop: CASRDAGRLNGYTF. In DNA form, the CDR3 reads TGTGCCAGCAGGGACGCCGGGAGACTGAATGGCTACACCTTC.

The V and J genes are TRBV7-9 and TRBJ2-3, with a weak D call TRBD1 (6 bases). Germline lookup yields CDR1 SEHNR and CDR2 FQNEAQ (reference sequence). Trimming left V 2 bases short and J 9 bases short, with 9 bases between. There are 12 residues in the CDR3. The CDR3 bases are TGTGCCAGCAGCTTACAGGGGACGACGCAGTATTTT. Residues: CASSLQGTTQYF.

The chain carries TRBV7-3 and TRBJ1-1; 8 bases fit TRBD1. CDR1 and CDR2 from the germline V gene are SGHTA and FQGTGA. J lost 1 base, V lost 0 bases, and 4 bases had no gene match. The CDR3 sequence is 16 residues long. DNA of the CDR3: TGTGCCAGCAGCTTAACTTGGACAGGGAAGAACACTGAAGCTTTCTTT. This sequence encodes CASSLTWTGKNTEAFF.

This clone was observed a few times. This rearrangement joins TRBV28 to TRBJ2-7; TRBD1 is a possible D gene (5 bases). With 6 bases removed from V and 7 bases from J, the gap between germline ends came to 13 bases. The germline gives CDR1 MDHEN, CDR2 SYDVKM. This CDR3 has 12 residues. The CDR3 protein is CASRRIAGEQYF. The CDR3, as DNA: TGTGCCAGCAGAAGGATTGCAGGGGAGCAGTACTTC.